The clone carrying this TCR beta chain was found many times. TCR beta VDJ combinations and CDR3 sequences were profiled from genomic DNA. TCRdb ran MiXCR on the reads and lists one entry per CDR3 protein. The table lists under 200,000 distinct CDR3 sequences, under 50% of them singletons. V was clipped by 3 bases and J by 8 bases, with 16 bases between them. The CDR3 contains 13 residues. Germline CDR1 DFQATT, CDR2 SNEGSKA (reference sequence). This sample was included in a study of CD8+CD57+ T cells in acquired aplastic anemia. Patients who underwent sequencing had shown CD8+CD57+ cell expansion by flow cytometry. The patients all had a severe acquired aplastic anemia diagnosis. Patients were untreated when blood was sampled.

The chain uses TRBV20-1 and TRBJ1-2; D unresolved. Sequenced: sorted CD4+, CD8+, or CD8+CD57+ T cells (not recorded which) from PBMCs. This sequence was found in a human donor with aplastic anemia. The CDR3 spells CSARQVLQQGYTF. In nucleotides, the CDR3 is TGCAGTGCTAGGCAGGTCCTCCAGCAGGGCTACACCTTC.